The 19 T cell receptor beta chains given below trace back to one sample, sequenced in a study of early T cells in non-severe SARS-CoV-2 infection. MiXCR was run by TCRdb on the 5' RACE reads, yielding one entry per CDR3 protein. This table has tens of thousands of distinct CDR3 sequences, 15% to 20% appearing once. Material: whole blood, obtained at baseline. These receptors all stem from an adult who was a healthcare worker with PCR-confirmed SARS-CoV-2 infection or an uninfected control (not recorded which).

This clonotype was seen a few times. The chain carries TRBV6-5 and TRBJ2-5; possible D gene TRBD1, 6 bases. Per the germline V gene, CDR1 is MNHEY and CDR2 is SVGAGI. V was pared by 4 bases and J by 0 bases, with 9 bases between. This CDR3 spans 14 amino acids. The CDR3 nucleotides are TGTGCCAGCAGTTTCGGACAGTACCAAGAGACCCAGTACTTC. This gives the protein CASSFGQYQETQYF.

This chain links TRBV20-1 with TRBJ2-1; 8 bases agree with TRBD2. The J segment lost 8 bases and the V segment lost 0 bases, leaving 9 bases of the junction unmatched. CDR3 length equals 15 residues. Per germline, CDR1 DFQATT and CDR2 SNEGSKA (reference sequence). This CDR3 reads CSARDSGSPRYEQFF. The CDR3 nucleotides are TGCAGTGCTAGAGACAGCGGGAGTCCCCGGTATGAGCAGTTCTTC.

The chain combines TRBV7-8 with TRBJ2-1; 10 nucleotides line up with TRBD2. The CDR3 length is 16 residues. J was trimmed by 6 bases and V by 5 bases; bases with no gene match: 10. Germline lookup yields CDR1 SGHVS and CDR2 FQNEAQ. The DNA of the CDR3 is TGTGCCAGCAGCCTACTTGGGACTAGCGCTTCCAATGAGCAGTTCTTC. As protein: CASSLLGTSASNEQFF.

This clonotype was recorded at least ten times. The CDR3 DNA sequence: TGTGCCAGCAGCGCTGACTACACAGGCACAGATACGCAGTATTTT. This codes for CASSADYTGTDTQYF. V is TRBV6-6 and J is TRBJ2-3; D is perhaps TRBD2 (5 bases). This CDR3 spans 15 amino acids. V was cut by 6 bases and J by 1 base, with 14 bases left in between. Per the germline V gene, CDR1 is MNHNY and CDR2 is SVGAGI (reference sequence).

This clonotype was seen a handful of times. CDR3 sequence reads: CASSLDPGGPVGELFF. The CDR3 DNA reads as TGCGCCAGCAGCTTGGATCCGGGAGGGCCTGTCGGGGAGCTGTTTTTT. V usage is TRBV5-1 and J usage is TRBJ2-2; 8 nucleotides line up with TRBD2. Per germline, CDR1 SGHRS and CDR2 YFSETQ. The CDR3 consists of 16 residues. Germline trimming cut 0 bases from V and 7 bases from J; bases unmatched to any gene: 8.

This clonotype was counted ten times or more. The chain carries TRBV12-3 or TRBV12-4 and TRBJ1-2; 9 bases match TRBD1. This CDR3 has 14 amino acids. V shed 5 bases and J 8 bases; nucleotides not matched to a gene: 9. The CDR3 loop is CASSNRDRDVGYTF. In DNA, the CDR3 is TGTGCCAGCAGTAACCGGGACAGGGATGTAGGCTACACCTTC.

The rearrangement uses TRBV11-2 and TRBJ2-2; 10 bases fit TRBD2. The CDR3 is 15 amino acids. The V gene end was trimmed by 5 bases and the J gene end by 3 bases; junction bases not matched to a gene: 3. Germline V gives CDR1 SGHAT, CDR2 FQNNGV. CDR3 in amino acids: CASSLLAGHTGELFF. CDR3 DNA: TGTGCCAGCAGCCTACTAGCGGGGCACACCGGGGAGCTGTTTTTT.

The rearrangement uses TRBV27 and TRBJ1-1, with TRBD1 as a possible D gene (5 bases). The CDR3 totals 14 residues. The V gene's germline CDR1 is MNHEY and CDR2 SMNVEV (reference sequence). The V end was cut by 4 bases, the J end by 2 bases, with 11 bases between. Written as DNA, the CDR3 is TGTGCCAGCAGTTGGGCAGGGCCCAACACTGAAGCTTTCTTT. Protein: CASSWAGPNTEAFF.

CDR3 region: CASSQRRDTGELFF. CDR3 sequence (DNA): TGTGCCAGCTCACAAAGGAGGGACACCGGGGAGCTGTTTTTT. V is TRBV18 and J is TRBJ2-2; tentatively, D is TRBD2 (6 bases). Germline values: CDR1 KGHSH, CDR2 LQKENI. The CDR3 has 14 amino acids. V shed 4 bases and J shed 3 bases, with 9 bases lying between them.

This clonotype was detected a few times. The gene calls are TRBV27 and TRBJ1-1; 11 positions match TRBD1. Unmatched junction bases numbered 11, after V lost 6 bases and J lost 2 bases. Germline CDR1 is MNHEY and CDR2 is SMNVEV (reference sequence). The length of the CDR3 is 17 residues. CDR3 in amino acids: CASSPYPDRGLNTEAFF. Here the CDR3 DNA reads TGTGCCAGCAGCCCCTACCCGGACAGGGGGCTTAACACTGAAGCTTTCTTT.

In this sample, this clonotype turned up a few times. V usage is TRBV4-1 and J usage is TRBJ2-5; D is uncertain. The V end lost 0 bases, the J end lost 1 base, and 6 bases lay between the germline ends. The CDR3 is 14 amino acids. The germline V gene encodes CDR1 MGHRA and CDR2 YSYEKL. The CDR3 nucleotides read TGCGCCAGCAGCCAAGAACCTGTCCAAGAGACCCAGTACTTC. This codes for CASSQEPVQETQYF.

This clonotype showed up many times. The J gene is TRBJ2-7, the V gene TRBV20-1; tentative D call: TRBD1 (6 bases). The CDR3 sequence is 12 residues long. Trimming pared 5 bases from V and 2 bases from J, leaving 10 bases between. CDR1 is DFQATT, CDR2 SNEGSKA, per germline (reference sequence). DNA for the CDR3: TGCAGTGCTCTAGACAGGACCTACGAGCAGTACTTC. Translated: CSALDRTYEQYF.

There are a few counts of this clonotype. The chain employs TRBV3-1 and TRBJ2-3; TRBD2 aligns across 12 bases. This CDR3 spans 15 amino acids. Germline V gene sequence: CDR1 LGHDT, CDR2 YNNKEL (reference sequence). The junction had 7 bases not matched to a gene; V was cut back by 5 bases and J by 7 bases. This CDR3 is CASSSGLAGLNTQYF. The DNA of the CDR3 is TGTGCCAGCAGCAGCGGACTAGCGGGGTTAAATACGCAGTATTTT.

This clonotype appeared a few times. The chain recombines TRBV20-1 with TRBJ1-2; D is ambiguous. The CDR3 length is 13 residues. With 3 bases removed from V and 7 bases from J, the gap between germline ends came to 15 bases. Germline V gene sequence: CDR1 DFQATT, CDR2 SNEGSKA (reference sequence). CDR3: CSARPPGHIGYTF. For the CDR3, the DNA is TGCAGTGCTAGGCCGCCGGGCCATATTGGCTACACCTTC.

This clonotype was seen more than once but under ten times. The genes are TRBV20-1 and TRBJ1-4; 7 nucleotides line up with TRBD1. There are 13 residues in the CDR3. V trimming: 6 bases; J trimming: 5 bases; junction bases outside the gene matches: 6. CDR1 and CDR2 (germline): DFQATT, SNEGSKA (reference sequence). CDR3 residues: CSASGTVNEKLFF. The CDR3 coding sequence is TGCAGTGCCTCCGGGACAGTGAATGAAAAACTGTTTTTT.

This clonotype has just a few counts. This chain uses TRBV20-1 with TRBJ2-5, with D perhaps matching TRBD1 (6 bases). V was cut by 4 bases and J by 0 bases, with 15 bases left in between. This CDR3 has 15 amino acids. Germline lookup yields CDR1 DFQATT and CDR2 SNEGSKA (reference sequence). CDR3 amino acids: CSATPPQGYQETQYF. CDR3 sequence (DNA): TGCAGTGCTACCCCTCCACAGGGTTACCAAGAGACCCAGTACTTC.

This clonotype was seen ten or more times. V gene TRBV28 combines with J gene TRBJ1-2; D is ambiguous. The ends were cut back, 1 base at V and 4 bases at J, with 10 bases in the middle. This CDR3 has 14 residues. Looked up from germline, CDR1 is MDHEN and CDR2 is SYDVKM. The CDR3 protein is CASSLYTLTYGYTF. The CDR3 DNA follows: TGTGCCAGCAGTTTATATACGCTAACCTATGGCTACACCTTC.

This clonotype has a handful of counts. The chain uses TRBV15 and TRBJ2-3, with D unresolved. Germline V CDR1 and CDR2: LNHNV, YYDKDF (reference sequence). There are 13 residues in the CDR3. Trimming removed 3 bases at V and 2 bases at J, with 6 bases between. As DNA, the CDR3 is TGTGCCACCAGCAGGACCCTCACAGATACGCAGTATTTT. Residues: CATSRTLTDTQYF.

There are a few counts of this clonotype. The rearrangement links TRBV28 to TRBJ2-3; TRBD2 aligns across 8 bases. V dropped 7 bases and J dropped 2; count of bases not matched to a gene: 5. Germline V gene sequence: CDR1 MDHEN, CDR2 SYDVKM. The CDR3 extends over 14 amino acids. In nucleotides, the CDR3 is TGTGCCAGCACCACTAGCGGACTCACAGATACGCAGTATTTT. Its protein is CASTTSGLTDTQYF.